Sequencing of this TCR beta chain was carried out in a study of blood T cell repertoires in COVID-19. Looking at the study overall: Acute-phase and convalescent COVID-19 samples originated in the United States, Italy and Spain. Sources were T cells, B-cell-depleted T cells, or PBMCs; the material itself was cDNA or gDNA.

In the original analysis: Amplification of reference gene primers was used by the study to estimate nucleated cell counts. TCRdb keeps only in-frame clones here, not all; method: immunoSEQ multiplex PCR. Clone size and the V and J calls come from that table; the DNA yielded D and trimming. The sample records approximately 54,000 clones, about four fifths being singletons. Germline values: CDR1 SGHTA, CDR2 FQGNSA. The CDR3 is 14 residues long. Between the trimmed V and J ends, which lost 5 bases and 4 bases, there was a span of 14 bases. The clonotype comes from a woman aged 55-70 years with acute or convalescent COVID-19. The chain joins TRBV7-2 to TRBJ1-2; tentative D call: TRBD1 (6 bases). Sequencing input: peripheral blood. The CDR3 reads CASSNRTASYGYTF. CDR3 bases: TGTGCCAGCAGCAATCGGACAGCCAGCTATGGCTACACCTTC.